The 2 T cell receptor beta chains in this list originate from one sample, sequenced in a study of post-analysis software for immune sequencing data. Findings and caveats of the study: Patients used about 5 TRBV segments, including TRBV5-6, TRBV5-1 and TRBV20-1, more often than controls.

Unique molecular identifiers had been added to the TCR beta cDNA libraries. TCRdb reprocessed the PCR reads via MiXCR and lists one record per CDR3 protein. The repertoire consists of some 240,000 distinct CDR3 sequences, with 35% to 40% occurring once and the leading ten covering around 5%. For these TCRs, the target antigens are not known. The sample consisted of blood. Receptors were obtained from a girl aged 10 to 17 with multiple sclerosis.

This clonotype was counted only a few times. This rearrangement joins TRBV5-1 to TRBJ2-3; 8 bases map to TRBD2. This CDR3 has 15 amino acids. Trimming removed 0 bases from V and 2 bases from J; junction bases left unmatched: 2. CDR1 and CDR2 (germline): SGHRS, YFSETQ. CDR3 in DNA: TGCGCCAGCAGCTTGGATAGCGGGGCCACAGATACGCAGTATTTT. Its protein product is CASSLDSGATDTQYF.

The CDR3 spells CASSLGQLQETQYF. The CDR3 coding sequence is TGCGCCAGCAGCTTGGGGCAGCTCCAAGAGACCCAGTACTTC. V is TRBV5-1 and J is TRBJ2-5; D not certain. The germline V gene encodes CDR1 SGHRS and CDR2 YFSETQ. Deletions cut 0 bases from V and 1 base from J, with 7 bases between. This CDR3 comprises 14 residues.